The 31 T cell receptor beta chains below were found in one sample sequenced in a study of human T cells and chemical hapten exposure. Time point defined: pre-sensitization, week 0. Treatment: therapeutic diphenylcyclopropenone sensitization with weekly scalp DPC. Using its own MiXCR run on the RACE reads, TCRdb lists one record per CDR3 protein. Seen here are roughly 380,000 distinct CDR3 sequences, 4.5% to 6% observed once, and the top ten hold approximately 2.8%. The sequencing here drew on whole blood, taken in connection with sensitization to the hapten diphenylcyclopropenone (DPC). These receptor sequences come from a woman between 45 and 60 years old with alopecia areata. Some clones in this sample may be carry-over from other donors' samples.

There are many counts of this clonotype. The chain employs TRBV9 and TRBJ2-1; 9 bases match TRBD1. The ends lost 1 base at V and 10 bases at J; junction bases unmatched: 15. This CDR3 has 17 residues. Germline CDR1 SGDLS, CDR2 YYNGEE. The CDR3 DNA reads as TGTGCCAGCAGCGTAAGTGATAGAGGGTTGGGGACAGGGGAGCAGTTCTTC. It codes for CASSVSDRGLGTGEQFF. Using reference TRBV9 and TRBJ2-1 for the parts outside the CDR3, the full variable domain is DSGVTQTPKHLITATGQRVTLRCSPRSGDLSVYWYQQSLDQGLQFLIQYYNGEERAKGNILERFSAQQFPDLHSELNLSSLELGDSALYFCASSVSDRGLGTGEQFFGPGTRLTVL.

There are a few counts of this clonotype. The chain couples TRBV6-5 to TRBJ1-6, with D perhaps TRBD1 (5 bases). CDR3 length equals 14 residues. The V and J ends lost 4 bases and 10 bases respectively, with 14 bases between them. The germline CDR1 and CDR2 sequences are MNHEY and SVGAGI. The CDR3 region is CASSWEGPGSPLHF. CDR3 DNA: TGTGCCAGCAGTTGGGAGGGGCCGGGATCACCCCTCCACTTT.

The rearrangement uses TRBV5-6 and TRBJ1-2; D might be TRBD1 (5 bases). The CDR3 runs to 14 residues. The germline V gene encodes CDR1 SGHDT and CDR2 YYEEEE. Trimming took 4 bases from V and 5 from J, leaving 15 bases between them. CDR3 protein: CASSPGTDVYGYTF. In DNA, the CDR3 is TGTGCCAGCAGCCCAGGGACGGATGTATATGGCTACACCTTC.

At least ten counts were recorded for this clonotype. The chain uses TRBV2 and TRBJ2-7, with D uncertain. V was cut by 8 bases and J by 2 bases, with 16 bases left in between. Germline CDR1 and CDR2: SNHLY and FYNNEI. The CDR3 covers 14 residues. As DNA, the CDR3 is TGTGCCAGCCTAGAAGGGCGCGGCGCCTACGAGCAGTACTTC. Amino acid sequence: CASLEGRGAYEQYF.

This clonotype has at least ten counts. The gene calls are TRBV29-1 and TRBJ1-1; 7 bases are shared with TRBD1. The CDR3 runs to 14 residues. J gave up 4 bases and V 6 bases, and 11 bases lay outside the gene matches. Germline CDR1 and CDR2: SQVTM and ANQGSEA. CDR3 amino acids: CSVVGTARFTEAFF. CDR3 sequence (DNA): TGCAGCGTCGTTGGGACAGCTCGATTCACTGAAGCTTTCTTT.

In its sample, this clonotype was seen a few times. V and J are TRBV7-6 and TRBJ2-3; D is unclear. The V and J ends lost 5 bases and 0 bases respectively, with 12 bases between them. The CDR3 sequence is 15 residues long. In germline, CDR1 is SGHVS, CDR2 FNYEAQ. The DNA of the CDR3 is TGTGCCAGCAGCCTTGCGGACCCTAGCACAGATACGCAGTATTTT. It translates to CASSLADPSTDTQYF.

There are a few counts of this clonotype. V gene TRBV7-8 combines with J gene TRBJ2-3, with TRBD2 identical over 8 bases. Germline CDR1 is SGHVS and CDR2 is FQNEAQ. The CDR3 sequence is 17 residues long. Trimming removed 6 bases from V and 0 bases from J; junction bases left unmatched: 11. In DNA, the CDR3 is TGTGCCAGCAGAAGAGCTATCGCGGGGGGTAGCACAGATACGCAGTATTTT. This gives the protein CASRRAIAGGSTDTQYF.

This clonotype turned up a few times. The rearrangement joins TRBV7-2 to TRBJ2-1; 7 bases map to TRBD2. The germline V gene encodes CDR1 SGHTA and CDR2 FQGNSA. V dropped 4 bases and J dropped 10; count of bases not matched to a gene: 10. CDR3 size: 14 residues. As DNA, the CDR3 is TGTGCCAGCAGCTCTCTAGCGGCCGGAGTAGAGCAGTTCTTC. Its translation: CASSSLAAGVEQFF.

This clonotype came up many times. The V call is TRBV18, the J call TRBJ1-1; weak D call: TRBD1 (5 bases). Looked up from germline, CDR1 is KGHSH and CDR2 is LQKENI. V lost 1 base and J lost 5, with 14 bases in between. The CDR3 spans 15 residues. The CDR3 nucleotides read TGTGCCAGCTCACCACTCCCACCGGGGGGGACTGAAGCTTTCTTT. Translated, it gives CASSPLPPGGTEAFF.

This clonotype was seen repeatedly, ten times or more. This chain connects TRBV24-1 to TRBJ2-3; D uncertain. Germline CDR1 KGHDR, CDR2 SFDVKD. The V and J ends lost 3 bases and 4 bases respectively, with 13 bases between them. The CDR3 has 15 residues. The CDR3, as DNA: TGTGCCACCAGTGATCCGCGTCCCGGGCCAGATACGCAGTATTTT. Translated, it gives CATSDPRPGPDTQYF.

Many counts were recorded for this clonotype. V gene TRBV7-8 combines with J gene TRBJ1-1; a possible D gene is TRBD1 (5 bases). V was cut by 5 bases and J by 5 bases, with 21 bases left in between. The CDR3 loop spans 16 amino acids. Germline V gives CDR1 SGHVS, CDR2 FQNEAQ. The CDR3, as DNA: TGTGCCAGCAGCCTCAGGTTTCAGGGAGTAGGGACTGAAGCTTTCTTT. This sequence encodes CASSLRFQGVGTEAFF.

This clonotype was detected ten times or more. CDR3 coding DNA: TGTGCCAGCAGTTACTCTTTTGGGGCGGGGACAGATACGCAGTATTTT. Amino acid sequence: CASSYSFGAGTDTQYF. This chain uses TRBV6-5 with TRBJ2-3; D is perhaps TRBD2 (6 bases). The ends were cut back, 0 bases at V and 3 bases at J, with 13 bases in the middle. This CDR3 has 16 amino acids. Germline V lookup: CDR1 MNHEY, CDR2 SVGAGI.

The V gene is TRBV13, the J gene TRBJ1-1, with 9 nucleotides matching TRBD1. J gave up 8 bases and V 4 bases, and 5 bases lay outside the gene matches. The CDR3 totals 13 residues. CDR1 and CDR2 from the germline V gene are PRHDT and FYEKMQ (reference sequence). CDR3 sequence: CASSSGTGIEAFF. The CDR3 bases are TGTGCCAGCAGCTCGGGGACAGGGATCGAAGCTTTCTTT.

This clonotype was observed many times. The chain couples TRBV28 to TRBJ2-7, with TRBD1 as a possible D gene (5 bases). CDR1 and CDR2 from the germline V gene are MDHEN and SYDVKM. This CDR3 contains 12 residues. V was shortened by 5 bases and J by 6 bases, with 11 bases between the two germline ends. CDR3 sequence reads: CASSIQGGEQYF. The CDR3 DNA follows: TGTGCCAGCAGTATTCAGGGCGGCGAGCAGTACTTC.

This clonotype was seen ten or more times. The V and J genes are TRBV28 and TRBJ1-2; no reliable D call. CDR1 and CDR2 (germline): MDHEN, SYDVKM. CDR3 size: 15 residues. Trimming took off 3 bases at V and 0 bases at J, with 11 bases between the two ends. The CDR3 sequence is CASSFISNSNYGYTF. The CDR3 DNA is TGTGCCAGCAGTTTTATCTCGAATTCTAACTATGGCTACACCTTC.

In its sample, this clonotype was seen many times. The chain recombines TRBV5-1 with TRBJ2-3; D gene ambiguous. Germline loops: CDR1 SGHRS, CDR2 YFSETQ. V dropped 3 bases and J dropped 1 base, with 9 bases sitting between them. CDR3 length equals 14 residues. CDR3 in DNA: TGCGCCAGCAGCTCGGAGCACGGCACAGATACGCAGTATTTT. Amino acid sequence: CASSSEHGTDTQYF.

This clonotype was detected ten times or more. One junction end does not reproduce the germline sequence, and a read error may be involved. The chain is built from TRBV28 and TRBJ1-1; possible D gene TRBD1, 6 bases. The CDR3 totals 13 residues. CDR1 is MDHEN, CDR2 SYDVKM, per germline. In DNA, the CDR3 is TGTGCCAGCAGTTTCCCAGGGACATCTGAGGCTTTCTTT. As protein: CASSFPGTSEAFF. Combining the CDR3 with reference TRBV28 and TRBJ1-1 gives the whole variable domain DVKVTQSSRYLVKRTGEKVFLECVQDMDHENMFWYRQDPGLGLRLIYFSYDVKMKEKGDIPEGYSVSREKKERFSLILESASTNQTSMYLCASSFPGTSEAFFGQGTRLTVV.

At least ten counts were recorded for this clonotype. V gene TRBV28 combines with J gene TRBJ2-4, with 7 bases lining up with TRBD2. The length of the CDR3 is 15 residues. The trim removed 6 bases at V and 4 bases at J, leaving 9 bases unmatched. CDR1 and CDR2 from the germline V gene are MDHEN and SYDVKM. This CDR3 is CASSLPSSGKNIQYF. The CDR3 nucleotides are TGTGCCAGCAGCCTCCCCTCTAGCGGAAAAAACATTCAGTACTTC.

The chain couples TRBV29-1 to TRBJ2-3, with 7 bases aligning to TRBD1. The trim removed 7 bases at V and 4 bases at J, leaving 5 bases unmatched. This CDR3 spans 12 amino acids. Germline lookup yields CDR1 SQVTM and CDR2 ANQGSEA. The CDR3 is CSALQGPDTQYF. As DNA, the CDR3 is TGCAGCGCATTACAGGGGCCAGATACGCAGTATTTT.

This clonotype has a count of ten or more. The rearrangement uses TRBV29-1 and TRBJ1-3, with 9 positions matching TRBD1. V shed 4 bases, J shed 4 bases, and the junction held 8 bases outside the gene matches. The CDR3 length is 15 residues. CDR1 is SQVTM, CDR2 ANQGSEA, per germline. The CDR3, as DNA: TGCAGCGTTGGGACACAGGGGGCGCCCGGAAACACCATATATTTT. It specifies CSVGTQGAPGNTIYF. Full variable domain (outside the CDR3, taken from reference TRBV29-1 and TRBJ1-3): SAVISQKPSRDICQRGTSLTIQCQVDSQVTMMFWYRQQPGQSLTLIATANQGSEATYESGFVIDKFPISRPNLTFSTLTVSNMSPEDSSIYLCSVGTQGAPGNTIYFGEGSWLTVV.

This clonotype came up a few times. The V and J genes are TRBV12-3 or TRBV12-4 and TRBJ1-1; 10 positions agree with TRBD1. CDR3 size: 13 residues. V lost 6 bases and J lost 8; bases outside the gene matches: 6. CDR3 region: CASSLLTGGEAFF. For the CDR3, the DNA is TGTGCCAGCAGCCTTCTGACAGGGGGCGAAGCTTTCTTT.

The chain has TRBV30 and TRBJ2-7; D gene uncertain. The germline CDR1 and CDR2 sequences are GTSNPN and SVGIG (reference sequence). This CDR3 comprises 15 residues. Trimming stripped 5 bases from V and 0 bases from J, with 17 bases between. CDR3 DNA: TGTGCCTGGCGACGGTCCGGGTTAAGCTCCTACGAGCAGTACTTC. Residues: CAWRRSGLSSYEQYF.

At least ten counts were recorded for this clonotype. This CDR3 reads CASSYSRRDEKLFF. The CDR3, as DNA: TGTGCCAGCAGTTACTCGAGAAGGGATGAAAAACTGTTTTTT. The chain links TRBV6-6 to TRBJ1-4; D gene ambiguous. The germline CDR1 and CDR2 sequences are MNHNY and SVGAGI (reference sequence). There are 14 residues in the CDR3. Trimming took 0 bases from V and 6 from J, leaving 8 bases between them.

This clonotype was detected many times. The V gene is TRBV6-5, the J gene TRBJ1-2; a weak D match, TRBD1 (5 bases). Germline values: CDR1 MNHEY, CDR2 SVGAGI. With 3 bases removed from V and 2 bases from J, the gap between germline ends came to 10 bases. The CDR3 is 14 amino acids. CDR3 loop: CASSYMRGNYGYTF. The CDR3 nucleotides are TGTGCCAGCAGTTATATGAGGGGAAACTATGGCTACACCTTC.

Ten or more counts support this clonotype. The chain is built from TRBV29-1 and TRBJ1-5, with 9 nucleotides matching TRBD1. CDR1 and CDR2 (germline): SQVTM, ANQGSEA. This CDR3 spans 13 amino acids. Trimming removed 5 bases from V and 5 bases from J; junction bases left unmatched: 4. Here the CDR3 reads CSVLGQGDQPQHF. In DNA, the CDR3 is TGCAGCGTTCTGGGACAGGGAGATCAGCCCCAGCATTTT.

DNA for the CDR3: TGTGCCAGCAGCTTAAGTAGGGGCGTACCGCCCCAGCATTTT. Translating it yields CASSLSRGVPPQHF. The genes are TRBV7-2 and TRBJ1-5, with a weak D call TRBD1 (5 bases). The CDR3 loop spans 14 amino acids. V lost 2 bases to trimming and J lost 9 bases, with 14 bases between them. Germline lookup yields CDR1 SGHTA and CDR2 FQGNSA.

This clonotype was recorded at least ten times. This chain uses TRBV29-1 with TRBJ1-3; D is ambiguous. The ends were cut back, 4 bases at V and 0 bases at J, with 4 bases in the middle. Germline assignment: CDR1 SQVTM and CDR2 ANQGSEA. The CDR3 is 12 residues long. CDR3: CSVGGSGNTIYF. The CDR3 DNA follows: TGCAGCGTTGGAGGCTCTGGAAACACCATATATTTT.

This clonotype was detected ten times or more. The chain carries TRBV12-3 or TRBV12-4 and TRBJ2-1, with 11 bases that match TRBD2. J was trimmed by 7 bases and V by 3 bases; bases with no gene match: 5. The CDR3 loop spans 15 amino acids. The CDR3 coding sequence is TGTGCCAGCAGTTTCACTAGCGGGGGAATGAATGAGCAGTTCTTC. Translation: CASSFTSGGMNEQFF.

A few counts support this clonotype. The chain employs TRBV6-6 and TRBJ1-1, with TRBD1 matching over 10 bases. Germline loops: CDR1 MNHNY, CDR2 SVGAGI (reference sequence). V dropped 2 bases and J dropped 13; count of bases not matched to a gene: 10. The CDR3 spans 14 residues. The CDR3 spells CASSYDGTGAFCFF. The CDR3 nucleotides read TGTGCCAGCAGTTACGACGGGACAGGGGCCTTCTGTTTCTTT.

This clonotype has a count of ten or more. The chain uses TRBV29-1 and TRBJ2-3, with D unclear. Looked up from germline, CDR1 is SQVTM and CDR2 is ANQGSEA. The CDR3 is made up of 13 amino acids. V shed 8 bases and J shed 1 base, with 13 bases lying between them. The CDR3 here is CSPMVSGTDTQYF. As DNA, the CDR3 is TGCAGCCCTATGGTGAGCGGCACAGATACGCAGTATTTT.

In its sample, this clonotype was seen many times. This rearrangement joins TRBV5-1 to TRBJ1-1, with 8 bases lining up with TRBD1. The ends lost 4 bases at V and 4 bases at J; junction bases unmatched: 9. The CDR3 sequence is 15 residues long. Germline V CDR1 and CDR2: SGHRS, YFSETQ. The CDR3 bases are TGCGCCAGCAGCCCCAATACAGGGGGAACCACTGAAGCTTTCTTT. Protein sequence: CASSPNTGGTTEAFF.